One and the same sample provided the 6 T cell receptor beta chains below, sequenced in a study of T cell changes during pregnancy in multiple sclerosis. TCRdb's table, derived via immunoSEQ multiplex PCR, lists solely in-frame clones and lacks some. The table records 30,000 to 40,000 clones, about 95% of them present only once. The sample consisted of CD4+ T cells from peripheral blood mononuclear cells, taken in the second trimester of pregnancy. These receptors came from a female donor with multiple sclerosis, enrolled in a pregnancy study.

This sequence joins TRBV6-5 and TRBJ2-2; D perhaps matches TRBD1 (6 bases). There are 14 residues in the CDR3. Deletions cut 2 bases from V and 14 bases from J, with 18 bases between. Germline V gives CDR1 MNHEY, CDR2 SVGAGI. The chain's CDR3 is CASSYAYRAPYLFF. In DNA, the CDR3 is TGTGCCAGCAGTTACGCCTACAGGGCCCCGTACCTGTTTTTT.

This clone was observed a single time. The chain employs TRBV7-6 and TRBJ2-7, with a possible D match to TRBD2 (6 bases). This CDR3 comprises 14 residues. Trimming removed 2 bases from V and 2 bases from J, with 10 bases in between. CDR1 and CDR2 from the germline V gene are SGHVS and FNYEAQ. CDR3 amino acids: CASSLRPGAYEQYF. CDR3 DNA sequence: TGTGCCAGCAGCTTACGGCCGGGGGCCTACGAGCAGTACTTC. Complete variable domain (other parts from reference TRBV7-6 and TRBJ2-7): GAGVSQSPRYKVTKRGQDVALRCDPISGHVSLYWYRQALGQGPEFLTYFNYEAQQDKSGLPNDRFSAERPEGSISTLTIQRTEQRDSAMYRCASSLRPGAYEQYFGPGTRLTVT.

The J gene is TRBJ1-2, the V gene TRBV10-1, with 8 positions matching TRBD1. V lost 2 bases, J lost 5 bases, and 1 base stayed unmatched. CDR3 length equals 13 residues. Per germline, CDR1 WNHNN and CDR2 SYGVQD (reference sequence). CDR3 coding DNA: TGCGCCAGCAGTGAGAACAGGGGGTATGGCTACACCTTC. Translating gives CASSENRGYGYTF.

Here the CDR3 DNA reads TGCGCCAGCAGCTTGCAGGGATACGAGCAGTACTTC. This gives the protein CASSLQGYEQYF. The chain couples TRBV5-1 to TRBJ2-7, with D possibly TRBD1 on 5 matching bases. V dropped 1 base and J dropped 4 bases, with 6 bases sitting between them. The germline V gene has CDR1 SGHRS and CDR2 YFSETQ. The CDR3 is 12 amino acids. The variable domain in full, with the rest retrieved from reference TRBV5-1 and TRBJ2-7, is KAGVTQTPRYLIKTRGQQVTLSCSPISGHRSVSWYQQTPGQGLQFLFEYFSETQRNKGNFPGRFSGRQFSNSRSEMNVSTLELGDSALYLCASSLQGYEQYFGPGTRLTVT.

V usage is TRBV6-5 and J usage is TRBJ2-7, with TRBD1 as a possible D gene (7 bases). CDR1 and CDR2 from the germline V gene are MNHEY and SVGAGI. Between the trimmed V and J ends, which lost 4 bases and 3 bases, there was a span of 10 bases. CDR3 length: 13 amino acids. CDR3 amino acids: CASSSGGYYEQYF. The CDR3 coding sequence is TGTGCCAGCAGTTCAGGGGGGTACTACGAGCAGTACTTC.

The CDR3 protein is CASSRGQGSSYEQYF. CDR3 nucleotides: TGTGCCAGCAGCCGGGGACAGGGAAGCTCCTACGAGCAGTACTTC. The J gene is TRBJ2-7, the V gene TRBV11-2; TRBD1 matches 9 bases. CDR3 length equals 15 residues. Germline CDR1 SGHAT, CDR2 FQNNGV. The ends lost 5 bases at V and 0 bases at J; junction bases unmatched: 5.